This TCR beta chain came from a study of T cells in Graves' hyperthyroidism and ophthalmopathy. This clonotype was found many times. Trimming shortened V by 0 bases and J by 6 bases, and 5 bases separated the two germline ends. Germline CDR1 GTSNPN, CDR2 SVGIG (reference sequence). The CDR3 contains 11 residues. Uncontrolled infections, other autoimmune diseases, pregnancy or lactation led to exclusion of patients. TCR beta CDR3 region amplification was performed from RNA transcripts. The primer set for the first-round RT-PCR of the TCR CDR3 was HTBI. TCRdb used MiXCR to reprocess the multiplex PCR reads, holding one entry per CDR3 protein. This sample has about 400,000 distinct CDR3 sequences; 14% to 15% occur once, and the top ten carry roughly an eighth.

Sequenced input: blood. This TCR came from a man between 18 and 29 years old with Graves' ophthalmopathy. The V gene is TRBV30, the J gene TRBJ1-1; D call uncertain. CDR3 sequence: CAWSVRPEAFF. Here the CDR3 DNA reads TGTGCCTGGAGTGTCCGGCCTGAAGCTTTCTTT.